This record looks at one T cell receptor beta chain sequence and its context. This sample stems from a study of T-cell reconstitution after alpha-beta-depleted transplantation in children. V lost 2 bases, J lost 2 bases, and 11 bases lay in between. CDR1 DFQATT and CDR2 SNEGSKA come from the germline V gene (reference sequence). The CDR3 spans 14 residues. Researchers prepared the TCRbeta library using unique molecular identifiers, the study reports. Using its own MiXCR run on the PCR reads, TCRdb lists one record per CDR3 protein. The table records 550,000 to 600,000 distinct CDR3 sequences, 20% to 25% of them present only once.

This TCR was recovered from a boy in the first two years of life who had a stem cell transplant for acute myeloid leukemia, so the T cells may come from the graft donor. The input for sequencing was PBMCs, mostly from graft donor cells, taken 360 days after TCRalphabeta/CD19-depleted stem cell transplant. This rearrangement joins TRBV20-1 to TRBJ2-3, with a tentative D call TRBD1 (6 bases). The CDR3 loop is CSARNWGHTDTQYF. CDR3 DNA: TGCAGTGCTAGAAACTGGGGGCACACAGATACGCAGTATTTT.